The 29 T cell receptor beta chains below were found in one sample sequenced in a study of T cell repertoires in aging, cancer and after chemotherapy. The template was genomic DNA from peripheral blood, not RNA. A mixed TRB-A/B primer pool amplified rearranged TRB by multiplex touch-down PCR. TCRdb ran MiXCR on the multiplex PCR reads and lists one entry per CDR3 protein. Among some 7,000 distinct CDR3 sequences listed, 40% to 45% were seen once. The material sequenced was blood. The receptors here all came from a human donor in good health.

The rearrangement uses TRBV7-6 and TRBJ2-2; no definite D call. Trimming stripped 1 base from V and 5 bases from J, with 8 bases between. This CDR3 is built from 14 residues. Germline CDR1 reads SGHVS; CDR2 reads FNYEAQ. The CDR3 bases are TGTGCCAGCAGCTTAGGTCTCGGGACCGGGGAGCTGTTTTTT. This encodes CASSLGLGTGELFF.

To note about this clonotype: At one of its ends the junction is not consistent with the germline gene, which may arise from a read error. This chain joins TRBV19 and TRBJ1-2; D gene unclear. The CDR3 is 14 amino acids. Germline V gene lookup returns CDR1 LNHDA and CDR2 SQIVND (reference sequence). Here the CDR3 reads CASSIDPLNYSYTF. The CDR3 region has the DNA TGTGCCAGTAGTATTGATCCCCTTAACTATAGCTACACCTTC.

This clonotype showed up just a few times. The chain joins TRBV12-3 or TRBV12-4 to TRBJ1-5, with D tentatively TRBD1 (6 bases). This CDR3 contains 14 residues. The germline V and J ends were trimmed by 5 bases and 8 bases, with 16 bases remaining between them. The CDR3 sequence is CASSPRTETEPQHF. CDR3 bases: TGTGCCAGCAGTCCCCGGACAGAGACGGAGCCCCAGCATTTT.

This CDR3 is CASSSPGAPLHF. For the CDR3, the DNA is TGTGCCAGCAGTTCCCCGGGGGCACCCCTCCACTTT. The chain links TRBV6-5 to TRBJ1-6, with D tentatively TRBD1 (5 bases). Germline CDR1 MNHEY, CDR2 SVGAGI. Trimming stripped 4 bases from V and 11 bases from J, with 9 bases between. The CDR3 totals 12 residues.

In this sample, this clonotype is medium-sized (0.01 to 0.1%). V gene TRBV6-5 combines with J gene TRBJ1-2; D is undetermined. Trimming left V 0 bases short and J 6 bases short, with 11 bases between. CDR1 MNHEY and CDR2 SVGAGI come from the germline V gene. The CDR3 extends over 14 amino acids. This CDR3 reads CASSYSPGTHGYTF. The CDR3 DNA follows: TGTGCCAGCAGTTACTCGCCGGGAACCCATGGCTACACCTTC.

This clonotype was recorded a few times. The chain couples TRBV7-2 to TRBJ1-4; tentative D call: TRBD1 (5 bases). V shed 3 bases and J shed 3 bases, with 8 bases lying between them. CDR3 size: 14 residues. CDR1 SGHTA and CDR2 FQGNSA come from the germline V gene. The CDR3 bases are TGTGCCAGCAGCTTTCAGGGATCTAATGAAAAACTGTTTTTT. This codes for CASSFQGSNEKLFF.

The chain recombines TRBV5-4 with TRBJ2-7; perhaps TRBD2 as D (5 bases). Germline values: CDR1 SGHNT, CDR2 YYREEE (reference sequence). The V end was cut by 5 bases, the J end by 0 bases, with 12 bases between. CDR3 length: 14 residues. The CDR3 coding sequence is TGTGCCAGCAGTCCGGACTTGAGCTCCTACGAGCAGTACTTC. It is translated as CASSPDLSSYEQYF.

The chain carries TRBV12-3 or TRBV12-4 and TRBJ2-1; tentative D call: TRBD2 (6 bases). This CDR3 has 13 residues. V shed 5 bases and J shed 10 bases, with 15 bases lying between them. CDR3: CASSEVGGREQFF. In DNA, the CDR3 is TGTGCCAGCAGTGAAGTCGGGGGAAGGGAGCAGTTCTTC.

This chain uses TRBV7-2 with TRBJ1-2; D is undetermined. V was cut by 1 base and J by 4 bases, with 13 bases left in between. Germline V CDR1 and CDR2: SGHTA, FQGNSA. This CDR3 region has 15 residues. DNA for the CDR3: TGTGCCAGCAGCTTAGATGAGTGGGTGACCTATGGCTACACCTTC. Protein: CASSLDEWVTYGYTF.

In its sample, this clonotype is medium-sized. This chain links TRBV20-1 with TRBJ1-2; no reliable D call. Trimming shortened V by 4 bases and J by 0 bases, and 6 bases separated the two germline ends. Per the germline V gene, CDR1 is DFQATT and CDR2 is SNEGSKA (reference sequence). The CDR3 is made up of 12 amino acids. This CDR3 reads CSATGSNYGYTF. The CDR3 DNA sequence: TGCAGTGCTACAGGATCTAACTATGGCTACACCTTC.

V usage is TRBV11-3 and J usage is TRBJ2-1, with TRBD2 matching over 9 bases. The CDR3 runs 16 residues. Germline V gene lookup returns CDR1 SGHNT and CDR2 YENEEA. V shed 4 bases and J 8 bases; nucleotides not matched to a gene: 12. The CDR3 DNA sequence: TGTGCCAGCAGCTCAAGCAGACTAGCGGATAGGTATGAGCAGTTCTTC. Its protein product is CASSSSRLADRYEQFF.

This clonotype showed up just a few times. CDR3 loop: CASSLLPSRQTNYGYTF. The CDR3 DNA sequence: TGTGCCAGCAGCTTACTCCCTTCCAGGCAGACTAACTATGGCTACACCTTC. The chain links TRBV11-3 to TRBJ1-2; D gene ambiguous. With 2 bases removed from V and 0 bases from J, the gap between germline ends came to 16 bases. Germline V gene sequence: CDR1 SGHNT, CDR2 YENEEA. The CDR3 is 17 residues long. The variable domain in full, with the rest retrieved from reference TRBV11-3 and TRBJ1-2, is EAGVVQSPRYKIIEKKQPVAFWCNPISGHNTLYWYLQNLGQGPELLIRYENEEAVDDSQLPKDRFSAERLKGVDSTLKIQPAELGDSAVYLCASSLLPSRQTNYGYTFGSGTRLTVV.

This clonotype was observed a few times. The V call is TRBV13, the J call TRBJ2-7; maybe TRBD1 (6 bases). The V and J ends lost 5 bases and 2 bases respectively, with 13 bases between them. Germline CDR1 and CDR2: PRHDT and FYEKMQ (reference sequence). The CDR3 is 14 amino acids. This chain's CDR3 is CASSGRDKTYEQYF. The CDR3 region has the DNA TGTGCCAGCAGCGGCCGGGACAAAACCTACGAGCAGTACTTC.

The CDR3 DNA is TGTGCCAGCAGCTCCCAGACGGGAGGCGGGACCCAGTACTTC. Translation: CASSSQTGGGTQYF. V usage is TRBV7-9 and J usage is TRBJ2-5; 7 bases align to TRBD2. The CDR3 is made up of 14 amino acids. Germline V gene sequence: CDR1 SEHNR, CDR2 FQNEAQ (reference sequence). V trimming: 4 bases; J trimming: 7 bases; junction bases outside the gene matches: 9. Supplemented by reference TRBV7-9 and TRBJ2-5, the full variable domain reads DTGVSQNPRHKITKRGQNVTFRCDPISEHNRLYWYRQTLGQGPEFLTYFQNEAQLEKSRLLSDRFSAERPKGSFSTLEIQRTEQGDSAMYLCASSSQTGGGTQYFGPGTRLLVL.

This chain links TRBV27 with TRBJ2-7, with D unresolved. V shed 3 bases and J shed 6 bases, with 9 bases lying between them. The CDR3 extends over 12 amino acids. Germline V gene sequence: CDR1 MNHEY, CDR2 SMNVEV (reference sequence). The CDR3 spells CASSLTPGEQYF. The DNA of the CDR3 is TGTGCCAGCAGTTTGACCCCCGGCGAGCAGTACTTC.

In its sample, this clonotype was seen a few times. As DNA, the CDR3 is TGCGCCAGCAGCCAAGGAAAAACTAGCGGTGAGCAGTTCTTC. Translated: CASSQGKTSGEQFF. The J gene is TRBJ2-1, the V gene TRBV4-3, with 8 bases identical to TRBD2. Germline V CDR1 and CDR2: LGHNA, YSLEER. This CDR3 is built from 14 residues. J was trimmed by 9 bases and V by 1 base; bases with no gene match: 5.

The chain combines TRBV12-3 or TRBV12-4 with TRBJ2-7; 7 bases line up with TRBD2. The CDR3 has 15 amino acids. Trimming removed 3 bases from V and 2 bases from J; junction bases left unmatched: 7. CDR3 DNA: TGTGCCAGCAGTTTCATGCTAGCGGAGACCTACGAGCAGTACTTC. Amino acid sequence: CASSFMLAETYEQYF.

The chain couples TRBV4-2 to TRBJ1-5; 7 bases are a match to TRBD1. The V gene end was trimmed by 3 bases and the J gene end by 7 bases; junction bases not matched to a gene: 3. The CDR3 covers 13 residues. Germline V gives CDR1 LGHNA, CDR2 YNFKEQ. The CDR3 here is CASSQQGVQPQHF. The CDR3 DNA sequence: TGTGCCAGCAGCCAGCAGGGGGTACAGCCCCAGCATTTT.

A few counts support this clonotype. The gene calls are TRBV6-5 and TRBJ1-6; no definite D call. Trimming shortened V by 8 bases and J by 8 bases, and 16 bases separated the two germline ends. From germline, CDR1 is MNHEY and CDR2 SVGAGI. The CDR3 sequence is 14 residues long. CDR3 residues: CASGKTYSDSPLHF. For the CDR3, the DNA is TGTGCCAGCGGAAAGACATACTCAGATTCACCCCTCCACTTT.

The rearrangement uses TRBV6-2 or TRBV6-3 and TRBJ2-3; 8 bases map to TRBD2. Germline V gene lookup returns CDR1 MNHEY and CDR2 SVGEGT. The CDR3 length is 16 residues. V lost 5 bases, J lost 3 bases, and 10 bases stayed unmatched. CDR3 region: CASSTRPAGETDTQYF. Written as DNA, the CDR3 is TGTGCCAGCAGTACGAGGCCAGCGGGGGAGACAGATACGCAGTATTTT.

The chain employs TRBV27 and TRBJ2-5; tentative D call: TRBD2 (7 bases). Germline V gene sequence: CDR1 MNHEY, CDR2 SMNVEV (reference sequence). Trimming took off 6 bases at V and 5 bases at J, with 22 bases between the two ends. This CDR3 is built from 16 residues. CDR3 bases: TGTGCCAGCAGGATTGTAGGGGGGGAGAGTTTGGAGACCCAGTACTTC. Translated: CASRIVGGESLETQYF.

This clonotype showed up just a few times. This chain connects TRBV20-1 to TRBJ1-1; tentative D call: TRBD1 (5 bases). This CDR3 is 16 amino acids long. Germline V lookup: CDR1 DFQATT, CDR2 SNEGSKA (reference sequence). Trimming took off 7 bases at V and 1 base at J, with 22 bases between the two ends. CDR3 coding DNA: TGCAGTGTCAAGGTCCCGAGGGGTTGGACGAACACTGAAGCTTTCTTT. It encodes CSVKVPRGWTNTEAFF.

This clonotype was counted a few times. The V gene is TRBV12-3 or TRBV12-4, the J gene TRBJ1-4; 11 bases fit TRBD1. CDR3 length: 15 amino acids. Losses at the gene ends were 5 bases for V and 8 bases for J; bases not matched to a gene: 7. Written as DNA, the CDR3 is TGTGCCAGCAGTGAACTCGGGACAGGGGGAGAAAAACTGTTTTTT. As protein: CASSELGTGGEKLFF.

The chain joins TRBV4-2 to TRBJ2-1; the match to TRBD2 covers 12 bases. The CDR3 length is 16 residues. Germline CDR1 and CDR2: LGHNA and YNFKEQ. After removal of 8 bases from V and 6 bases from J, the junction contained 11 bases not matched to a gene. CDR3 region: CASLILAGGPTNEQFF. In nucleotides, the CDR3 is TGTGCCAGCCTAATCCTAGCGGGGGGGCCGACCAATGAGCAGTTCTTC.

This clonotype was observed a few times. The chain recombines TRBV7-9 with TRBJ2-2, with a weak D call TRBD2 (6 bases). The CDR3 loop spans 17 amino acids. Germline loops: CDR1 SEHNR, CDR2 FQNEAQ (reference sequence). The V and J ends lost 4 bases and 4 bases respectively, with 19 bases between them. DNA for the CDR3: TGTGCCAGCAGCTCGTCCCGGGGACGGCGGGGCACCGGGGAGCTGTTTTTT. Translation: CASSSSRGRRGTGELFF.

The CDR3 DNA sequence: TGTGCCAGCAGTGAAGACAGGGGAATAGGAGAGACCCAGTACTTC. Translation: CASSEDRGIGETQYF. The chain joins TRBV6-1 to TRBJ2-5; 7 bases line up with TRBD1. There are 15 residues in the CDR3. CDR1 and CDR2 (germline): MNHNS, SASEGT. Trimming took 1 base from V and 4 from J; bases not matched to a gene: 6.

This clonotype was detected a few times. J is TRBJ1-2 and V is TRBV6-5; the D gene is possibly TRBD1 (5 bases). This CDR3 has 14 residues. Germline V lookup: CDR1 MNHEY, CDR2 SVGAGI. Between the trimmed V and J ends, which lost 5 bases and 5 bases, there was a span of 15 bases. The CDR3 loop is CASSPAGAGYGYTF. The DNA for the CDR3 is TGTGCCAGCAGTCCCGCCGGGGCAGGGTATGGCTACACCTTC.

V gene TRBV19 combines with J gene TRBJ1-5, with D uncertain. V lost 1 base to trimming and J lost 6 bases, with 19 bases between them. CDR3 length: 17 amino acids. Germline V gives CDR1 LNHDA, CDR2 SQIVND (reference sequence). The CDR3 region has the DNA TGTGCCAGTAGTATAGCCGGGTTTGACGCCAAGGTTCAGCCCCAGCATTTT. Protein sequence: CASSIAGFDAKVQPQHF. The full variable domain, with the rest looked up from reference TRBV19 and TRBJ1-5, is DGGITQSPKYLFRKEGQNVTLSCEQNLNHDAMYWYRQDPGQGLRLIYYSQIVNDFQKGDIAEGYSVSREKKESFPLTVTSAQKNPTAFYLCASSIAGFDAKVQPQHFGDGTRLSIL.

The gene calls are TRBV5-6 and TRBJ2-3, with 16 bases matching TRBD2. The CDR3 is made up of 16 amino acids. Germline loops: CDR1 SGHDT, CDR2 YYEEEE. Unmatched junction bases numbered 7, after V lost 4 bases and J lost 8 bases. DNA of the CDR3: TGTGCCAGCAGCACGGGACTAGCGGGGGGGCCGGGTACGCAGTATTTT. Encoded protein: CASSTGLAGGPGTQYF. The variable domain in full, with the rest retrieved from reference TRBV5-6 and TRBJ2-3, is DAGVTQSPTHLIKTRGQQVTLRCSPKSGHDTVSWYQQALGQGPQFIFQYYEEEERQRGNFPDRFSGHQFPNYSSELNVNALLLGDSALYLCASSTGLAGGPGTQYFGPGTRLTVL.